These 32 T cell receptor beta chains came from one sample sequenced in a study of T cells in Graves' hyperthyroidism and ophthalmopathy. Regions amplified from RNA transcripts were the TCR beta CDR3 regions. TCR CDR3 underwent first-round RT-PCR with the HTBI primer set. TCRdb ran MiXCR on the multiplex PCR reads and lists one entry per CDR3 protein. The sample includes 50,000 to 55,000 distinct CDR3 sequences, 48% of them seen just once. Sequenced sample: blood. These receptors were taken from a woman aged 45-59 years with Graves' ophthalmopathy.

This clonotype was recorded at least ten times. CDR3 in DNA: TGTGCCAGCAGCCGAGCCCCGGGACAGCATAATTCACCCCTCCACTTT. It encodes CASSRAPGQHNSPLHF. The rearrangement links TRBV6-5 to TRBJ1-6; 7 nucleotides align to TRBD1. The CDR3 has 16 amino acids. After removal of 6 bases from V and 5 bases from J, the junction contained 10 bases not matched to a gene. CDR1 and CDR2 from the germline V gene are MNHEY and SVGAGI.

This clonotype appeared many times. The chain carries TRBV2 and TRBJ2-2; TRBD2 aligns across 7 bases. The CDR3 is 16 residues long. Germline V gene sequence: CDR1 SNHLY, CDR2 FYNNEI. V dropped 2 bases and J dropped 0; count of bases not matched to a gene: 3. The CDR3: CASSEFAGANTGELFF. In DNA, the CDR3 is TGTGCCAGCAGTGAATTCGCGGGGGCGAACACCGGGGAGCTGTTTTTT.

This clonotype appeared many times. The chain employs TRBV27 and TRBJ2-7; possibly TRBD2 for D (5 bases). The CDR3 length is 13 residues. V was cut by 2 bases and J by 5 bases, with 10 bases left in between. Germline CDR1 MNHEY, CDR2 SMNVEV (reference sequence). The CDR3 loop is CASSLIRDDEQYF. The CDR3, as DNA: TGTGCCAGCAGTTTAATACGGGATGACGAGCAGTACTTC.

Written as DNA, the CDR3 is TGCAGTGCTAGAGAAGAAAAACTGTTTTTT. Translated, it gives CSAREEKLFF. The chain joins TRBV20-1 to TRBJ1-4; no clear D gene. The germline V gene has CDR1 DFQATT and CDR2 SNEGSKA (reference sequence). The length of the CDR3 is 10 residues. The germline V and J ends were trimmed by 0 bases and 8 bases, with 1 base remaining between them.

This clonotype occurred many times. Here the CDR3 reads CASSLWPPSRTVEQFF. In DNA, the CDR3 is TGTGCCAGCAGCTTATGGCCGCCGAGTAGAACTGTGGAGCAGTTCTTC. This chain joins TRBV11-2 and TRBJ2-1; D is unclear. Trimming pared 2 bases from V and 10 bases from J, leaving 21 bases between. Per germline, CDR1 SGHAT and CDR2 FQNNGV. CDR3 length: 16 amino acids.

This clonotype came up once. The V and J genes are TRBV19 and TRBJ2-5; possibly TRBD2 for D (5 bases). The CDR3 is 14 residues long. Germline assignment: CDR1 LNHDA and CDR2 SQIVND (reference sequence). Trimming pared 6 bases from V and 9 bases from J, leaving 20 bases between. CDR3 in amino acids: CASRQDKGSEAQYF. CDR3 in DNA: TGTGCCAGTAGACAAGACAAGGGATCGGAGGCCCAGTACTTC.

A word on this clonotype: Here the CDR3 omits its conserved ending phenylalanine or tryptophan, so a read error is the likely source. The V and J genes are TRBV24-1 and TRBJ2-1; 9 bases map to TRBD1. Germline CDR1 reads KGHDR; CDR2 reads SFDVKD. The CDR3 runs to 14 residues. CDR3 sequence reads: CASSDRGIYNGQFL. Written as DNA, the CDR3 is TGTGCCTCCAGTGACAGGGGGATTTACAATGGGCAGTTCTTA.

As regards this clonotype: One end of the junction fails to match germline, which may point to a read error. The CDR3 DNA reads TGTGCCAGCAGCGTAGACGGTGGACTACACTACGAGCAGCACTTC. It encodes CASSVDGGLHYEQHF. The rearrangement joins TRBV9 to TRBJ2-7; a possible D gene is TRBD2 (6 bases). CDR1 is SGDLS, CDR2 YYNGEE, per germline. The CDR3 covers 15 residues.

On this clonotype itself: The conserved phenylalanine or tryptophan is not found at the CDR3 terminus, so this likely reflects a read error. This sequence joins TRBV15 and TRBJ2-3, with 8 bases matching TRBD2. CDR3 size: 19 residues. Trimming took 0 bases from V and 4 from J; bases not matched to a gene: 15. Germline V lookup: CDR1 LNHNV, CDR2 YYDKDF (reference sequence). The CDR3 loop is CATSRELKDERETSDTQYC. The CDR3 DNA reads as TGTGCCACCAGCAGAGAATTGAAGGACGAGCGGGAGACCTCAGATACGCAGTATTGT.

Many counts were recorded for this clonotype. The chain uses TRBV10-3 and TRBJ2-7; 8 bases agree with TRBD1. The CDR3 has 18 amino acids. Germline loops: CDR1 ENHRY, CDR2 SYGVKD. The trim removed 4 bases at V and 2 bases at J, leaving 16 bases unmatched. The CDR3 region is CAISGGRGQRLPAYEQYF. The CDR3 coding sequence is TGTGCCATCAGTGGTGGCAGGGGGCAGAGACTACCTGCCTACGAGCAGTACTTC.

The chain joins TRBV20-1 to TRBJ2-7; 10 bases are shared with TRBD2. Per the germline V gene, CDR1 is DFQATT and CDR2 is SNEGSKA (reference sequence). The CDR3 is made up of 14 amino acids. The junction had 10 bases not matched to a gene; V was cut back by 5 bases and J by 6 bases. This CDR3 is CSASSGRGASEQYF. In nucleotides, the CDR3 is TGCAGTGCTTCCAGCGGGAGGGGGGCTAGCGAGCAGTACTTC.

This clonotype occurred many times. The chain has TRBV20-1 and TRBJ1-6; 8 bases line up with TRBD1. Unmatched junction bases numbered 8, after V lost 0 bases and J lost 7 bases. CDR3 size: 16 residues. Germline lookup yields CDR1 DFQATT and CDR2 SNEGSKA (reference sequence). The DNA for the CDR3 is TGCAGTGCTAGAGATCCCTGGGGGGACAGGAATTCACCCCTCCACTTT. Encoded protein: CSARDPWGDRNSPLHF.

The chain uses TRBV10-3 and TRBJ2-3; D may be TRBD2 (6 bases). From germline, CDR1 is ENHRY and CDR2 SYGVKD. CDR3 size: 14 residues. Trimming stripped 3 bases from V and 3 bases from J, with 10 bases between. The CDR3 spells CAISDSGLTDTQYF. The CDR3 nucleotides are TGTGCCATCAGTGATAGCGGACTGACAGATACGCAGTATTTT.

This clonotype appeared a few times. This chain uses TRBV3-1 with TRBJ2-5; 11 nucleotides agree with TRBD2. V trimming: 6 bases; J trimming: 2 bases; junction bases outside the gene matches: 2. The CDR3 covers 14 residues. Germline CDR1 and CDR2: LGHDT and YNNKEL (reference sequence). CDR3 region: CASSPSGRQETQYF. The CDR3 DNA reads TGTGCCAGCAGTCCTAGCGGGAGGCAAGAGACCCAGTACTTC.

This clonotype has ten or more counts. The CDR3 nucleotides are TGTGCCAGCAGCTTAGGGGGGGCGAGCAATCAGCCCCAGCATTTT. It yields the protein CASSLGGASNQPQHF. The chain carries TRBV7-2 and TRBJ1-5; D possibly corresponds to TRBD1 (6 bases). Germline loops: CDR1 SGHTA, CDR2 FQGNSA. The CDR3 is 15 amino acids. Trimming took 1 base from V and 1 from J, leaving 8 bases between them.

This clonotype was observed many times. V usage is TRBV4-3 and J usage is TRBJ2-1; TRBD2 might be the D (5 bases). Germline loops: CDR1 LGHNA, CDR2 YSLEER. V gave up 4 bases and J gave up 10 bases, with 11 bases separating them. The CDR3 consists of 12 residues. CDR3 nucleotide sequence: TGCGCCAGCAGCCCAAGGACGGGGGAGCAGTTCTTC. Amino acids: CASSPRTGEQFF.

This rearrangement joins TRBV7-9 to TRBJ1-4; TRBD1 might be the D (6 bases). The germline V gene has CDR1 SEHNR and CDR2 FQNEAQ (reference sequence). V was shortened by 3 bases and J by 7 bases, with 9 bases between the two germline ends. CDR3 length: 13 residues. This chain's CDR3 is CASSFGTSEKLFF. CDR3 nucleotide sequence: TGTGCCAGCAGCTTCGGGACAAGTGAAAAACTGTTTTTT.

Note on this clonotype: The CDR3 end shows no conserved phenylalanine or tryptophan, and so a read error is likely. The chain recombines TRBV19 with TRBJ2-1, with 9 bases identical to TRBD1. The germline V gene encodes CDR1 LNHDA and CDR2 SQIVND (reference sequence). V dropped 5 bases and J dropped 6; count of bases not matched to a gene: 5. The CDR3 spans 14 residues. CDR3 bases: TGTGCCAGTAGTGACAGGGGGGGTAGCAATGAGCAGTTCTCC. Translating gives CASSDRGGSNEQFS.

This clonotype came up many times. The V gene is TRBV7-2, the J gene TRBJ2-1; 7 bases agree with TRBD2. Germline V gives CDR1 SGHTA, CDR2 FQGNSA. V was pared by 6 bases and J by 6 bases, with 14 bases of the junction left unmatched. The CDR3 length is 16 residues. The CDR3 bases are TGTGCCAGCAGACCATCCCCCGGACTAGAACCCAATGAGCAGTTCTTC. The encoded protein is CASRPSPGLEPNEQFF.

The V call is TRBV7-9, the J call TRBJ2-7, with a possible D match to TRBD2 (6 bases). Germline loops: CDR1 SEHNR, CDR2 FQNEAQ (reference sequence). Trimming took 5 bases from V and 0 from J, leaving 11 bases between them. The CDR3 has 14 amino acids. CDR3 in amino acids: CASSKAGSSYEQYF. The CDR3, as DNA: TGTGCCAGCAGCAAAGCGGGTAGCTCCTACGAGCAGTACTTC.

As concerns this clonotype: Compared with germline, one end of the junction differs, possibly owing to a read error. This chain links TRBV2 with TRBJ2-3; TRBD1 aligns across 10 bases. CDR1 is SNHLY and CDR2 is FYNNEI in the germline V gene. CDR3 length equals 17 residues. CDR3 region: CASSAWTGGLSTDTQYF. CDR3 bases: TGCGCCAGCAGTGCATGGACAGGGGGACTCAGCACAGATACGCAGTATTTT. The full variable domain, in which reference TRBV2 and TRBJ2-3 provide the parts outside the CDR3, is EPEVTQTPSHQVTQMGQEVILRCVPISNHLYFYWYRQILGQKVEFLVSFYNNEISEKSEIFDDQFSVERPDGSNFTLKIRSTKLEDSAMYFCASSAWTGGLSTDTQYFGPGTRLTVL.

This clonotype was seen repeatedly, ten times or more. This sequence joins TRBV20-1 and TRBJ1-4; 11 bases map to TRBD1. The germline CDR1 and CDR2 sequences are DFQATT and SNEGSKA (reference sequence). After removal of 6 bases from V and 9 bases from J, the junction contained 12 bases not matched to a gene. This CDR3 has 15 amino acids. CDR3 DNA sequence: TGCAGTGCCATTAGACCGGGACAGGGGGTCCAAAAACTGTTTTTT. This gives the protein CSAIRPGQGVQKLFF.

This clonotype was seen once. This CDR3 is CASSSEGDEQYF. The CDR3 DNA reads as TGTGCCAGCAGCTCCGAGGGGGACGAGCAGTATTTT. V and J are TRBV7-9 and TRBJ2-3, with D possibly matching TRBD1 (6 bases). V lost 4 bases and J lost 11, with 13 bases in between. The CDR3 totals 12 residues. Germline V CDR1 and CDR2: SEHNR, FQNEAQ (reference sequence).

The gene calls are TRBV19 and TRBJ1-2, with no clear D. From germline, CDR1 is LNHDA and CDR2 SQIVND (reference sequence). This CDR3 is 11 amino acids long. V was shortened by 10 bases and J by 5 bases, with 11 bases between the two germline ends. The CDR3 here is CATREGYGYTF. The CDR3 bases are TGTGCCACCCGGGAGGGATATGGCTACACCTTC.

This clonotype was seen ten or more times. This rearrangement joins TRBV11-2 to TRBJ1-5, with no clear D. CDR1 SGHAT and CDR2 FQNNGV come from the germline V gene. V lost 4 bases, J lost 1 base, and 8 bases lay in between. The CDR3 runs 14 residues. In DNA form, the CDR3 reads TGTGCCAGCAGCTACCACGGGAGCAATCAGCCCCAGCATTTT. It translates to CASSYHGSNQPQHF.

The genes are TRBV10-3 and TRBJ2-2; 14 bases are shared with TRBD2. The J segment lost 4 bases and the V segment lost 10 bases, leaving 11 bases of the junction unmatched. CDR1 is ENHRY and CDR2 is SYGVKD in the germline V gene. This CDR3 is 17 amino acids long. Here the CDR3 DNA reads TGTGCCACCAGCAGAGACGGGACTAGCGGGGGCACCGGGGAGCTGTTTTTT. Translating it yields CATSRDGTSGGTGELFF.

Points on this clonotype: A junction boundary mismatches the germline segment, possibly from a read error. This sequence joins TRBV20-1 and TRBJ2-3; D is possibly TRBD1 (7 bases). CDR3 length: 13 amino acids. Looked up from germline, CDR1 is DFQATT and CDR2 is SNEGSKA (reference sequence). The CDR3 bases are TGCAGTGCTTGCGGGACAGCCGCAGATACACAGTATTTT. It is translated as CSACGTAADTQYF.

The chain's CDR3 is CASSSSTEVSPLHF. CDR3 nucleotides: TGCGCCAGCAGCTCTAGCACAGAAGTATCACCCCTCCACTTT. V is TRBV5-1 and J is TRBJ1-6, with D unclear. The CDR3 runs to 14 residues. Germline V gives CDR1 SGHRS, CDR2 YFSETQ. V was shortened by 3 bases and J by 10 bases, with 14 bases between the two germline ends.

This clonotype was detected ten times or more. The CDR3, as DNA: TGTGCCAGCAGCCTCGACAGGGGCAGAGGGCCCCAGCATTTT. Amino acids: CASSLDRGRGPQHF. The V gene is TRBV7-2, the J gene TRBJ1-5, with 8 bases aligning to TRBD1. After removal of 5 bases from V and 9 bases from J, the junction contained 9 bases not matched to a gene. The CDR3 has 14 residues. Germline assignment: CDR1 SGHTA and CDR2 FQGNSA.

The rearrangement uses TRBV7-9 and TRBJ2-7; D is uncertain. The CDR3 extends over 13 amino acids. The V end was cut by 6 bases, the J end by 0 bases, with 9 bases between. Germline V lookup: CDR1 SEHNR, CDR2 FQNEAQ (reference sequence). CDR3 sequence: CASSSRSSYEQYF. DNA of the CDR3: TGTGCCAGCAGTTCACGTAGCTCCTACGAGCAGTACTTC. Variable domain in full (rest from reference TRBV7-9 and TRBJ2-7): DTGVSQNPRHKITKRGQNVTFRCDPISEHNRLYWYRQTLGQGPEFLTYFQNEAQLEKSRLLSDRFSAERPKGSFSTLEIQRTEQGDSAMYLCASSSRSSYEQYFGPGTRLTVT.

This clonotype was recorded at least ten times. This chain uses TRBV2 with TRBJ2-1; D is tentatively TRBD1 or TRBD2 (5 bases each). This CDR3 region has 11 residues. In germline, CDR1 is SNHLY, CDR2 FYNNEI. The V and J ends lost 7 bases and 10 bases respectively, with 11 bases between them. The CDR3 DNA reads as TGTGCCAGCAATGATTGGGGGGAGCAGTTCTTC. Its translation is CASNDWGEQFF.

This clonotype was seen only once. The CDR3 end shows no conserved phenylalanine or tryptophan, and so a read error is likely. The chain combines TRBV20-1 with TRBJ2-7; 9 positions agree with TRBD2. Germline assignment: CDR1 DFQATT and CDR2 SNEGSKA (reference sequence). The ends lost 3 bases at V and 3 bases at J; junction bases unmatched: 9. This CDR3 is 15 amino acids long. CDR3 loop: CSASLSGSGSYEQYL. CDR3 bases: TGCAGTGCTAGTCTAAGCGGTAGCGGGAGCTACGAGCAGTACCTC.